This TCR beta chain was found in a study of T cells in Graves' hyperthyroidism and ophthalmopathy. TCR beta CDR3 regions were amplified from RNA. The HTBI set primed first-round TCR CDR3 RT-PCR. TCRdb reprocessed the multiplex PCR reads via MiXCR and lists one record per CDR3 protein. The sample includes a few hundred thousand distinct CDR3 sequences, approximately 14% of them seen just once. In patients aged 18 to 65, hyperthyroidism was newly diagnosed, with duration under 2 months. This blood was taken when hyperthyroidism was first diagnosed, before any ophthalmopathy symptoms existed. This clonotype was found a few times. V was trimmed by 7 bases and J by 1 base, leaving 16 bases between them. The CDR3 contains 14 residues. CDR1 is DFQATT and CDR2 is SNEGSKA in the germline V gene (reference sequence).

V usage is TRBV20-1 and J usage is TRBJ2-5, with a weak D call TRBD2 (5 bases). This receptor was taken from a woman in her late teens or twenties with Graves' hyperthyroidism that later progressed to Graves' ophthalmopathy. The sequenced sample consisted of blood. The chain's CDR3 is CSVPKRTSQETQYF. CDR3 sequence (DNA): TGCAGTGTCCCGAAGAGGACTTCCCAAGAGACCCAGTACTTC.